Given below is one TCR beta chain in context. Its antigen is undetermined. These data come from a study of T-cell memory formation after mild COVID-19. TCRdb used MiXCR to reprocess the 5' RACE reads, holding one entry per CDR3 protein. The sample holds 450,000 to 650,000 distinct CDR3 sequences, less than 25% seen once. Study observations and caveats: CD4/CD8 balance held among clones contracting day 15 to 85, and later expanders leaned CD4+. Among contracting clones, CD4+ were mainly CM/EM and CD8+ enriched in EMRA.

CDR3 length: 16 amino acids. The V gene's germline CDR1 is KGHDR and CDR2 SFDVKD. Trimming left V 3 bases short and J 5 bases short, with 16 bases between. The sample consisted of PBMCs or a T cell subset sorted from them (not recorded which). This rearrangement joins TRBV24-1 to TRBJ2-1, with D possibly matching TRBD2 (6 bases). The sequence was obtained from an adult woman who had mild COVID-19 (a few samples of this study predate the infection). Cell type and time point are not known. The CDR3, as DNA: TGTGCCACCAGTGATAGCTGGACTAACCCTAACAATGAGCAGTTCTTC. It is translated as CATSDSWTNPNNEQFF.